This section outlines one TCR beta chain sequence together with its context. The sample belongs to a study of blood T cell repertoires in COVID-19. Authors' analysis steps: Quantification of nucleated cells was approximated via reference gene primer amplification. Clones were read by immunoSEQ multiplex PCR, and TCRdb kept only the in-frame ones, dropping some. The V and J calls and clone size are taken from that table; D and trimming were inferred from the DNA. The data show about 61,000 clones, roughly 84% seen once. The CDR3 covers 13 residues. The V gene's germline CDR1 is SEHNR and CDR2 FQNEAQ (reference sequence). Trimming pared 4 bases from V and 6 bases from J, leaving 11 bases between.

The V call is TRBV7-9, the J call TRBJ2-3; D unclear. The sequence came from a woman in her 70s with acute or convalescent COVID-19. Sequenced: peripheral blood. DNA of the CDR3: TGTGCCAGCAGCTCCCCCACTGTGGATACGCAGTATTTT. Its protein product is CASSSPTVDTQYF.